Given below is one T cell receptor beta chain in context. The sample belongs to a study of blood T cell repertoires in COVID-19. Across the whole study: There were acute and convalescent COVID-19 samples, and they came from the United States, Italy and Spain.

Each recovered donor of Cohort 3 presented with two negative PCRs, clearance, or symptom resolution. Sequenced by immunoSEQ multiplex PCR; TCRdb stores in-frame clones only, minus some. Of roughly 330,000 clones in the sample, approximately 87% were seen once. With 2 bases removed from V and 3 bases from J, the gap between germline ends came to 11 bases. Germline values: CDR1 MNHEY, CDR2 SVGAGI. There are 15 residues in the CDR3. The sample consisted of PBMCs or T cells enriched from blood (not recorded which). The chain employs TRBV6-5 and TRBJ1-3; a weak D match, TRBD1 (6 bases). This TCR was sampled from a woman under 40 who had recovered from COVID-19. DNA of the CDR3: TGTGCCAGCAGTTACGGTGGACAGATTGGAAACACCATATATTTT. It encodes CASSYGGQIGNTIYF.